Shown below are 11 T cell receptor beta chains from a single sample sequenced in a study of T-cell memory formation after mild COVID-19. From the 5' RACE reads, TCRdb called clonotypes with MiXCR, one entry per CDR3 protein. The sample records 250,000 to 350,000 distinct CDR3 sequences, about 17% being singletons. The sequenced material came from PBMCs or a T cell subset sorted from them (not recorded which). The receptor set was obtained from a man between 18 and 29 years old who had mild COVID-19 (a few samples of this study predate the infection). Cell type and time point are not known.

This clonotype was picked up many times. The V gene is TRBV5-1, the J gene TRBJ2-3, with TRBD2 matching 11 bases. J was trimmed by 5 bases and V by 4 bases; bases with no gene match: 9. The CDR3 consists of 16 residues. CDR1 SGHRS and CDR2 YFSETQ come from the germline V gene. The CDR3 DNA reads TGCGCCAGCAGCGAGATGACTAGCGGGGCCGGAGATACGCAGTATTTT. This sequence encodes CASSEMTSGAGDTQYF.

V gene TRBV7-2 combines with J gene TRBJ2-7; weak D call: TRBD1 (6 bases). Trimming removed 5 bases at V and 3 bases at J, with 17 bases between. CDR3 length equals 15 residues. Germline CDR1 and CDR2: SGHTA and FQGNSA. The CDR3 loop reads CASSQTGTRGYEQYF. CDR3 sequence (DNA): TGTGCCAGCAGCCAGACCGGGACAAGGGGCTACGAGCAGTACTTC.

This sequence joins TRBV20-1 and TRBJ1-2; TRBD1 aligns across 10 bases. Germline trimming cut 2 bases from V and 2 bases from J; bases unmatched to any gene: 5. The CDR3 length is 15 residues. Germline CDR1 and CDR2: DFQATT and SNEGSKA (reference sequence). CDR3 sequence: CSARIRDRGNYGYTF. The CDR3, as DNA: TGCAGTGCTAGAATCCGGGACAGGGGAAACTATGGCTACACCTTC.

This clonotype has a handful of counts. The chain has TRBV2 and TRBJ2-5; D not resolved. This CDR3 is 12 amino acids long. From germline, CDR1 is SNHLY and CDR2 FYNNEI. The ends were cut back, 2 bases at V and 4 bases at J, with 5 bases in the middle. The chain's CDR3 is CASSEFRETQYF. CDR3 sequence (DNA): TGTGCCAGCAGTGAATTCCGAGAGACCCAGTACTTC. Variable domain in full (rest from reference TRBV2 and TRBJ2-5): EPEVTQTPSHQVTQMGQEVILRCVPISNHLYFYWYRQILGQKVEFLVSFYNNEISEKSEIFDDQFSVERPDGSNFTLKIRSTKLEDSAMYFCASSEFRETQYFGPGTRLLVL.

The chain recombines TRBV7-2 with TRBJ1-2; D call uncertain. Germline CDR1 and CDR2: SGHTA and FQGNSA. V dropped 5 bases and J dropped 4 bases, with 11 bases sitting between them. The CDR3 totals 13 residues. The CDR3 loop reads CASSRDTLYGYTF. The CDR3 nucleotides are TGTGCCAGCAGCCGAGACACCCTCTATGGCTACACCTTC.

The rearrangement uses TRBV15 and TRBJ1-6; D is possibly TRBD1 (6 bases). Trimming took 1 base from V and 7 from J, leaving 11 bases between them. The CDR3 runs 15 residues. The germline CDR1 and CDR2 sequences are LNHNV and YYDKDF (reference sequence). The CDR3 loop is CATSRGRDTNSPLHF. The CDR3 DNA follows: TGTGCCACCAGCAGAGGCCGGGACACAAATTCACCCCTCCACTTT.

This clonotype was detected only once. The V and J genes are TRBV15 and TRBJ1-4; D remains unclear. With 5 bases removed from V and 0 bases from J, the gap between germline ends came to 13 bases. Germline V gene sequence: CDR1 LNHNV, CDR2 YYDKDF (reference sequence). This CDR3 is built from 16 residues. The CDR3 spells CATSPRLTTTNEKLFF. The CDR3 bases are TGTGCCACCAGCCCCCGCCTCACAACAACTAATGAAAAACTGTTTTTT.

This clonotype has at least ten counts. The chain is built from TRBV5-1 and TRBJ2-3, with TRBD2 matching over 15 bases. V dropped 3 bases and J dropped 6; count of bases not matched to a gene: 2. The CDR3 length is 15 residues. Germline V lookup: CDR1 SGHRS, CDR2 YFSETQ. As DNA, the CDR3 is TGCGCCAGCAGCTCGGGGACTAGCGGGGGGGATACGCAGTATTTT. Translated, it gives CASSSGTSGGDTQYF. Using reference TRBV5-1 and TRBJ2-3 for the parts outside the CDR3, the full variable domain is KAGVTQTPRYLIKTRGQQVTLSCSPISGHRSVSWYQQTPGQGLQFLFEYFSETQRNKGNFPGRFSGRQFSNSRSEMNVSTLELGDSALYLCASSSGTSGGDTQYFGPGTRLTVL.

Note on this clonotype: Since a much larger clone is just one base distant, this may be a read error. This chain connects TRBV7-2 to TRBJ1-2, with D uncertain. The CDR3 is 12 amino acids. Looked up from germline, CDR1 is SGHTA and CDR2 is FQGNSA. V gave up 5 bases and J gave up 4 bases, with 8 bases separating them. In DNA form, the CDR3 reads TGTGCCAGCAGCCCGACCACCTATGGCTACACCTTC. Residues: CASSPTTYGYTF.

A few counts support this clonotype. The gene calls are TRBV13 and TRBJ2-1, with 12 bases that match TRBD2. The CDR3 consists of 14 residues. Germline-derived CDR1 and CDR2 are PRHDT and FYEKMQ (reference sequence). The junction had 0 bases not matched to a gene; V was cut back by 5 bases and J by 4 bases. The CDR3 DNA reads as TGTGCCAGCAGCACTAGCGGGGGGTACAATGAGCAGTTCTTC. It encodes CASSTSGGYNEQFF.

The gene calls are TRBV6-2 or TRBV6-3 and TRBJ2-7; possible D gene TRBD1, 5 bases. The CDR3 is 14 residues long. The germline CDR1 and CDR2 sequences are MNHEY and SVGEGT. Trimming took 4 bases from V and 1 from J, leaving 11 bases between them. The CDR3 here is CASSSPRESYEQYV. The CDR3 DNA sequence: TGTGCCAGCAGTTCCCCCAGGGAATCCTACGAGCAGTACGTC.